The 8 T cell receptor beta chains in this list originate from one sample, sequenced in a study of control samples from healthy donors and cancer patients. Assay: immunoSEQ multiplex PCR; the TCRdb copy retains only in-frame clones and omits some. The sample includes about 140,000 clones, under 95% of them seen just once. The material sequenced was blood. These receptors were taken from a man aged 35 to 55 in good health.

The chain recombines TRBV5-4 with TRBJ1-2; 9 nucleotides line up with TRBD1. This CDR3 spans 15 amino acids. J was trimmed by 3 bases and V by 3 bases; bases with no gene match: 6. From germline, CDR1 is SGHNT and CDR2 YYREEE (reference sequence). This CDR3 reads CASSSGQGNYYGYTF. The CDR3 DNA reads TGTGCCAGCAGCTCGGGACAGGGTAATTACTATGGCTACACCTTC.

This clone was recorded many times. This CDR3 is CASTPGTPGHNQPQHF. The CDR3 bases are TGTGCCAGCACCCCCGGGACGCCAGGACACAATCAGCCCCAGCATTTT. This rearrangement joins TRBV3-1 (or the pseudogene TRBV3-2) to TRBJ1-5, with a weak D call TRBD1 (5 bases). Trimming left V 7 bases short and J 3 bases short, with 19 bases between. The CDR3 loop spans 16 amino acids. Looked up from germline, CDR1 is LGHDT and CDR2 is YNNKEL (reference sequence).

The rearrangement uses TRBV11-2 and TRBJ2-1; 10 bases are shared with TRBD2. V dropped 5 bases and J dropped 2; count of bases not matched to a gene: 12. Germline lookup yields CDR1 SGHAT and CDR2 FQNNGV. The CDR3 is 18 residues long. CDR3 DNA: TGTGCCAGCAGCCAATCTCCGGGACTAGCGCGAACCTACAATGAGCAGTTCTTC. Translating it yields CASSQSPGLARTYNEQFF.

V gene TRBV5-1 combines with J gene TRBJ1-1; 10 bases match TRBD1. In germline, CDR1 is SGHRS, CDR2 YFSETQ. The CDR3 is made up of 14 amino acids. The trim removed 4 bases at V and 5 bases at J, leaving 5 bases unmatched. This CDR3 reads CASSPGTGETEAFF. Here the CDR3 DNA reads TGCGCCAGCAGCCCGGGGACAGGGGAAACTGAAGCTTTCTTT.

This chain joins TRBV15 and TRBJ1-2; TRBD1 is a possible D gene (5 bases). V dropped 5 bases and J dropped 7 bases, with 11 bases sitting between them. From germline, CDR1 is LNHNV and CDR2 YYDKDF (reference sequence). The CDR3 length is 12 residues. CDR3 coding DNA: TGTGCCACCAGCCCCAGGCAGGGTGGCTACACCTTC. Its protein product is CATSPRQGGYTF.

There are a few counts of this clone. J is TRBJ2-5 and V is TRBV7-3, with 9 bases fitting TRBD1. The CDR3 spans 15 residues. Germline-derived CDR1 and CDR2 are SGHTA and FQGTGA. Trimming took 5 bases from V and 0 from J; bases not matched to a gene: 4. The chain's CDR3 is CASSPGTGYQETQYF. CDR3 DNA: TGTGCCAGCAGCCCCGGGACAGGGTACCAAGAGACCCAGTACTTC.

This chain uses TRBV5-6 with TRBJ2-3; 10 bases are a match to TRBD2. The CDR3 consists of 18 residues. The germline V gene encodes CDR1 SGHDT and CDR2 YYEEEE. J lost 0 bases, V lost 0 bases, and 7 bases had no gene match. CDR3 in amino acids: CASSLEIAGGPSTDTQYF. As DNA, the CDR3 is TGTGCCAGCAGCTTGGAAATAGCGGGGGGCCCTAGCACAGATACGCAGTATTTT.

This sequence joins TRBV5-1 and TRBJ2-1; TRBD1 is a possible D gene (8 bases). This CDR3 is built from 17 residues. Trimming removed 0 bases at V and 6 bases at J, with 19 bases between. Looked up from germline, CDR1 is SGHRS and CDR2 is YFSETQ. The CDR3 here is CASSLGPGGTGLNEQFF. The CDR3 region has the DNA TGCGCCAGCAGCTTGGGTCCCGGGGGGACAGGACTCAATGAGCAGTTCTTC.